What follows is one T cell receptor (beta chain) and its context. Trimming took 2 bases from V and 6 from J; bases not matched to a gene: 11. Germline CDR1 MNHEY, CDR2 SMNVEV (reference sequence). The CDR3 has 16 residues. The source of the sample is a study of radiotherapy plus CTLA-4 blockade in lung cancer. TCRdb's table, derived via immunoSEQ multiplex PCR, lists solely in-frame clones and lacks some. The sample shows 85,000 to 100,000 clones, approximately 79% of them seen only once. This clonotype was obtained from a human donor with non-small cell lung cancer that progressed on radiotherapy plus ipilimumab. The source was peripheral blood, collected from a patient treated with radiotherapy plus ipilimumab. The chain combines TRBV27 with TRBJ2-7; 9 bases map to TRBD2. CDR3 sequence (DNA): TGTGCCAGCAGTTTAAGATCCCGCGGGGGGGCCCTCGAGCAGTACTTC. This encodes CASSLRSRGGALEQYF.